This TCR beta chain was profiled in a study of T and B cells in COVID-19 patients (dated by TCRdb to between 2020 and 2021). Notes on the research overall: Using TRB and IGH repertoire sequencing of peripheral blood, the study characterized adaptive immunity in COVID-19 patients who had active infection or had recovered. A recovered cohort comprised roughly 18 patients contributing about 20 samples, mostly after mild to moderate COVID-19 managed as outpatients. Comorbidities linked to unfavorable COVID-19 outcome were present in about 90% of the roughly 20 patients in the active-infection cohort. Over 7 million TCR sequences were analysed from a TCR and BCR sequence repository that comprised 37 patients and 69 time points. As many as 9 follow-up blood samples were taken per patient, and some of the samples covered different disease stages within the same individual. Because samples were available both during active disease and after recovery, a couple of patients were counted in both the recovered and the active cohorts. An age-matched reference group of roughly 38 healthy donors negative for COVID-19 antibodies served as the comparison for repertoire analyses. A median age of approximately 35 years was recorded in the recovered cohort versus around 70 years in the active-infection cohort. In the active-infection cohort, about 60% of the roughly 20 patients were critically ill and required mechanical ventilation or ECMO. Broader findings and caveats from the paper: A total of approximately 2,000 exclusive TCR clusters, including 30 to 40 low-pGen clusters, were found in the recovered cohort. Strongly skewed TRBV/TRBJ gene usage was reported in patients with COVID-19. The reported TCR clusters were said to need prospective validation before any clinical use. TRB repertoires were found to be highly clonal in active COVID-19, whereas diversity and richness at recovery were found to rise above healthy donor levels. Few blood samples were available from mildly ill patients while symptoms were present, and early samples from severe cases were likewise scarce. The cohort was considered too small for HLA contributions to COVID-19 susceptibility or severity to be assessed. Specific T cell subsets (CD4+/Treg/CD8+) and sorted SARS-CoV-2-responsive or tetramer+ T cells had not yet been sequenced, with those experiments still ongoing.

V gives up 2 bases and J gives up 8 bases, and the segment between their germline ends measures 9 bases. Via the germline V gene (reference sequence), CDR1 is MNHEY and CDR2 SMNVEV. The CDR3 spans 12 residues, from the cysteine through the phenylalanine. Here the CDR3 DNA is all that survives: 36 bases in frame from base 1. In the case of this clonotype: The clone's antigen remains unknown. Base qualities are not at hand, and no much larger clone is one base apart.

The sequencer was an Illumina MiSeq. Multiplex PCR with BIOMED2 TRB-A/B primer pools was used to amplify TRB rearrangements. Illumina-compatible adapters and 7-nucleotide sample barcodes were attached to the amplicons through two consecutive PCRs. All library PCRs used Phusion HS II polymerase. Amplicons were purified from gel with the NucleoSpin Gel and PCR Clean-up kit, quantified on Qubit, and pooled at about 4 nM. The quality of the amplicon pool was checked on an Agilent 2100 Bioanalyzer prior to Illumina next-generation sequencing. On the authors' methods: Annotation of TRB rearrangements was done in MiXCR 3.0.8 with the default MiXCR reference library. Sequences with fewer than 2 reads and non-productive reads were filtered out, and every unique CDR3 nucleotide sequence was treated as a single clone. Clonality, diversity, richness and V-J gene usage were computed in R 3.5.1. TCR clustering by CDR3 similarity used GLIPH2, with generation probabilities calculated by OLGA. Only GLIPH2 clusters with at least four unique TCR clonotypes present in at least three individuals were retained. The public reads were quality trimmed at Q25 with fastp and then assembled into clones with MiXCR by TCRdb, keeping productive beta chains. Rows with one shared CDR3 protein collapse into an entry with the most common genes and DNA. The V and J calls follow TCRdb's processing rather than the paper's. The sample table shows more than 7,000 distinct CDR3 sequences, and 40% are seen once. The top ten hold around 3% of the sample.

TRB repertoires were amplified using about 220-500 ng of genomic DNA isolated from blood. The specimen was blood. Rearrangement joined TRBV27 to TRBJ1-2; a confident D gene designation cannot be given. The source of this sequence is a human donor who had recovered from COVID-19. The CDR3: CASSLEGQGYTF. The sequenced DNA is TGTGCCAGCAGTTTAGAAGGCCAGGGCTACACCTTC.